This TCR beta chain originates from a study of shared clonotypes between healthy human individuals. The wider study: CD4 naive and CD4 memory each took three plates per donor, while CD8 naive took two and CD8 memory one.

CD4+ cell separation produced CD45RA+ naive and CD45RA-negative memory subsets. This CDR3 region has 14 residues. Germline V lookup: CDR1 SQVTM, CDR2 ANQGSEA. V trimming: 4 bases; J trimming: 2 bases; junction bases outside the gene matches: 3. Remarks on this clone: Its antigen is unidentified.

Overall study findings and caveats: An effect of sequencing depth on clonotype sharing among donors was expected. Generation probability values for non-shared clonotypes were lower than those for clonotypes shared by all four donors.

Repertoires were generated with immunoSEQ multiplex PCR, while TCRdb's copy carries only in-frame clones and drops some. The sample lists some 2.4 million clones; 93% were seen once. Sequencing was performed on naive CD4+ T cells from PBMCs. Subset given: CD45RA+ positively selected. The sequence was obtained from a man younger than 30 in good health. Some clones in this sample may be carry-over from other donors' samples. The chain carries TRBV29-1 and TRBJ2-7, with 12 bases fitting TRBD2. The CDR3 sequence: CSVAGLAGPYEQYF. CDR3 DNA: TGCAGCGTTGCAGGACTAGCGGGGCCCTACGAGCAGTACTTC.